This T cell receptor (beta chain) emerged from a study of blood T cells in healthy people across ages. This CDR3 region has 13 residues. Germline V lookup: CDR1 MNHEY, CDR2 SVGAGI. A sample-barcoded 5' primer and a J-beta primer mix were used in a second PCR of roughly 6 to 12 cycles. One entry per CDR3 protein, called by TCRdb with MiXCR from the 5' RACE reads. The sample holds about 560,000 distinct CDR3 sequences, roughly a quarter seen once. These data are also associated with another study on T cells of mothers and their children.

Sequences were obtained from blood. The chain combines TRBV6-5 with TRBJ2-1; D is tentatively TRBD1 or TRBD2 (5 bases each). The J call is in doubt because the DNA end fits TRBJ2-7 better. The source is a boy aged 2 to 10 in good health. The CDR3 is CASTKRDGYEQYF. CDR3 in DNA: TGTGCCAGCACCAAACGGGACGGCTATGAGCAGTACTTC.